Listed below are T cell receptor beta chains from one sample, sequenced in a study of shared clonotypes between healthy human individuals. Profiled with immunoSEQ multiplex PCR; TCRdb holds only in-frame clones, not every one. This sample has a few million clones, with 90% to 95% found just once. What was sequenced was naive CD4+ T cells from PBMCs. The source is a man aged 18 to 35 in good health. Some clones in this sample may be carry-over from other donors' samples. The CDR3 runs from the conserved cysteine through the conserved F or W. Fields, in order: J gene, clone size, D gene, V gene, CDR3 protein, CDR3 DNA. The D gene is left open where the match is weak. The listing skips clone size in some rows; elsewhere it reads once, few, many or a size class.

TRBJ1-3,NA,NA,TRBV28,CASSLFLGTGNTIYF,TGTGCCAGCAGTTTATTTCTGGGGACTGGAAACACCATATATTTT
TRBJ1-3,NA,NA,TRBV6-5,CASSYSPGAIGNTIYF,TGTGCCAGCAGTTACTCGCCAGGGGCGATCGGAAACACCATATATTTT
TRBJ2-3,NA,TRBD1,TRBV11-3,CASSYGLGTGETDTQYF,TGTGCCAGCAGCTACGGACTTGGGACAGGGGAAACAGATACGCAGTATTTT
TRBJ2-5,NA,TRBD2,TRBV19,CASRSSGAQETQYF,TGTGCCAGTAGATCCAGCGGGGCCCAAGAGACCCAGTACTTC
TRBJ2-3,NA,TRBD2,TRBV5-1,CASSLGVWLAGQDTQYF,TGCGCCAGCAGCTTGGGAGTCTGGCTAGCGGGACAAGATACGCAGTATTTT
TRBJ1-1,few,NA,TRBV6-1,CASSSKAMNTEAFF,TGTGCCAGCAGCTCAAAAGCCATGAACACTGAAGCTTTCTTT
TRBJ2-1,NA,NA,TRBV28,CASSPPYNEQFF,TGTGCCAGCAGTCCGCCTTACAATGAGCAGTTCTTC
TRBJ1-3,NA,NA,TRBV7-9,CASSTNRVSGNTIYF,TGTGCCAGCAGCACTAACAGGGTTTCTGGAAACACCATATATTTT
TRBJ2-2,NA,NA,TRBV5-6,CASSLSVTGELFF,TGTGCCAGCAGCTTGTCAGTTACCGGGGAGCTGTTTTTT
TRBJ2-7,once,TRBD1,TRBV7-9,CASSFPGQGPYEQYF,TGTGCCAGCAGCTTCCCGGGACAGGGCCCCTACGAGCAGTACTTC
TRBJ1-4,NA,TRBD1,TRBV28,CASSSPDRDFEKLFF,TGTGCCAGCAGTTCCCCGGACAGGGATTTTGAAAAACTGTTTTTT
TRBJ2-5,NA,TRBD2,TRBV28,CASSPPRGSGRRTFETQYF,TGTGCCAGCAGTCCTCCCCGGGGTAGCGGGAGACGGACCTTTGAGACCCAGTACTTC
TRBJ1-5,few,NA,TRBV28,CASSWGSSLGPQHF,TGTGCCAGCAGTTGGGGTAGTAGTCTAGGGCCCCAGCATTTT
TRBJ2-5,NA,NA,TRBV11-2,CASSRGAGEETQYF,TGTGCCAGCAGCCGGGGGGCAGGGGAAGAGACCCAGTACTTC
TRBJ2-1,NA,TRBD1,TRBV27,CASSFYRGGEQFF,TGTGCCAGCAGTTTTTACAGGGGTGGTGAGCAGTTCTTC
TRBJ2-4,NA,NA,TRBV2,CASSGGGGIQYF,TGTGCCAGCAGTGGTGGGGGAGGCATTCAGTACTTC
TRBJ2-7,NA,NA,TRBV11-2,CASSLDRAGSYEQYF,TGTGCCAGCAGCTTAGATCGGGCCGGATCCTACGAGCAGTACTTC
TRBJ1-5,NA,NA,TRBV23-1,CASSPGQPPSNQPQHF,TGCGCCAGCAGTCCCGGACAGCCCCCGTCCAATCAGCCCCAGCATTTT
TRBJ1-3,once,NA,TRBV9,CASSVRSSGNTIYF,TGTGCCAGCAGCGTGAGGAGCTCTGGAAACACCATATATTTT
TRBJ2-7,NA,TRBD1,TRBV30,CAWSVGTGLSVLKTYEQYF,TGTGCCTGGAGTGTCGGGACAGGGCTCTCGGTGTTAAAAACCTACGAGCAGTACTTC
TRBJ2-1,NA,NA,TRBV30,CAWSGVLGIEQFF,TGTGCCTGGAGTGGGGTTCTCGGTATTGAGCAGTTCTTC
TRBJ2-5,NA,NA,TRBV7-6,CASSGETQYF,TGTGCCAGCAGCGGGGAGACCCAGTACTTC
TRBJ2-6,NA,NA,TRBV27,CASRRLTLPQVKSSGANVLTF,TGTGCCAGCAGGAGACTTACACTACCGCAAGTCAAGAGCTCTGGGGCCAACGTCCTGACTTTC
TRBJ2-5,NA,TRBD2,TRBV30,CAWAGGALAGKETQYF,TGTGCCTGGGCCGGTGGGGCACTAGCGGGAAAAGAGACCCAGTACTTC
TRBJ2-2,NA,TRBD2,TRBV7-6,CASSRLANTGELFF,TGTGCCAGCAGCAGACTAGCCAACACCGGGGAGCTGTTTTTT
TRBJ2-3,NA,TRBD2,TRBV7-6,CASSGTSGRVRTDTQYF,TGTGCCAGCAGCGGGACTAGCGGGAGAGTGAGGACAGATACGCAGTATTTT
TRBJ1-3,NA,NA,TRBV7-6,CASSLTGGGSGNTIYF,TGTGCCAGCAGCTTGACGGGTGGTGGCTCTGGAAACACCATATATTTT
TRBJ2-3,NA,TRBD1,TRBV15,CATSRGGQGPDTQYF,TGTGCCACCAGCAGGGGGGGACAGGGGCCAGATACGCAGTATTTT
TRBJ2-3,NA,TRBD1,TRBV5-1,CASSLGQGTSTDTQYF,TGCGCCAGCAGCTTAGGACAGGGAACTAGCACAGATACGCAGTATTTT
TRBJ1-5,few,TRBD1,TRBV19,CASSIAYRGAEQPQHF,TGTGCCAGTAGTATAGCTTACAGGGGAGCAGAACAGCCCCAGCATTTT
TRBJ2-7,NA,TRBD2,TRBV5-1,CASRPGTSGRGPHEQYF,TGCGCCAGCAGACCCGGGACTAGCGGGAGAGGACCACACGAGCAGTACTTC
TRBJ1-1,few,NA,TRBV5-1,CASRPGTNTEAFF,TGCGCCAGCAGGCCAGGGACAAACACTGAAGCTTTCTTT
TRBJ2-1,NA,NA,TRBV19,CASSIRGDLGDEQFF,TGTGCCAGTAGTATCCGAGGGGACCTGGGCGATGAGCAGTTCTTC
TRBJ1-2,few,TRBD1,TRBV12-5,CASGTDRKNGYTF,TGTGCTAGTGGCACGGACAGGAAAAATGGCTACACCTTC
TRBJ1-6,NA,NA,TRBV25-1,CASSEYYNSPLHF,TGTGCCAGCAGTGAATATTATAATTCACCCCTCCACTTT
TRBJ1-5,NA,TRBD1,TRBV18,CASSRNRGNQPQHF,TGTGCCAGCTCCCGCAACAGGGGAAATCAGCCCCAGCATTTT
TRBJ2-7,NA,NA,TRBV28,CASSGTTTYEQYF,TGTGCCAGCAGTGGGACCACGACCTACGAGCAGTACTTC
TRBJ1-5,NA,NA,TRBV6-5,CASRGHSNQPQHF,TGTGCCAGCAGAGGACATAGCAATCAGCCCCAGCATTTT
TRBJ1-5,once,TRBD1,TRBV27,CASSPMGQGNQPQHF,TGTGCCAGCAGTCCCATGGGACAGGGAAATCAGCCCCAGCATTTT
TRBJ2-7,NA,TRBD1,TRBV5-4,CASSPTGGVDEQYF,TGTGCCAGCAGCCCTACAGGGGGCGTCGACGAGCAGTACTTC
TRBJ2-4,NA,NA,TRBV2,CASSDSTGSKNIQYF,TGTGCCAGCAGTGACAGTACAGGGAGTAAAAACATTCAGTACTTC
TRBJ1-5,few,NA,TRBV7-9,CASSLAGLNQPQHF,TGTGCCAGCAGCTTAGCAGGGCTCAATCAGCCCCAGCATTTT
TRBJ1-6,NA,NA,TRBV15,CATSRDRSWGSPLHF,TGTGCCACCAGCAGAGATAGGAGTTGGGGATCACCCCTCCACTTT
TRBJ2-5,NA,NA,TRBV19,CASSIVVSGGRRETQYF,TGTGCCAGTAGTATAGTAGTCAGCGGAGGGAGGAGGGAGACCCAGTACTTC
TRBJ1-1,NA,NA,TRBV27,CASSNKTHRRHPNTEAFF,TGTGCCAGCAGCAATAAAACCCATCGCAGACACCCGAACACTGAAGCTTTCTTT
TRBJ1-1,NA,TRBD1,TRBV6-1,CASNPSPGQGTEAFF,TGTGCCAGCAATCCGTCCCCCGGACAGGGCACTGAAGCTTTCTTT
TRBJ1-5,once,NA,TRBV27,CASSLFGPGNQPQHF,TGTGCCAGCAGTTTATTCGGGCCCGGCAATCAGCCCCAGCATTTT
TRBJ1-5,NA,NA,TRBV9,CASSETVSQPQHF,TGTGCCAGCAGCGAGACGGTTAGTCAGCCCCAGCATTTT
TRBJ2-5,NA,NA,TRBV5-1,CASSLGPSETQYF,TGCGCCAGCAGCTTGGGCCCCTCTGAGACCCAGTACTTC
TRBJ2-3,once,TRBD1,TRBV2,CASSNQGGADTQYF,TGTGCCAGCAGTAACCAAGGGGGCGCAGATACGCAGTATTTT
TRBJ1-2,NA,NA,TRBV7-9,CASSPLGAYGYTF,TGTGCCAGCAGCCCGCTGGGTGCCTATGGCTACACCTTC
TRBJ1-2,NA,TRBD1,TRBV6-5,CASSRLTGGNYGYTF,TGTGCCAGCAGCCGATTGACAGGGGGGAACTATGGCTACACCTTC
TRBJ2-5,NA,NA,TRBV4-2,CASSQAERPETQYF,TGTGCCAGCAGCCAAGCGGAGCGGCCGGAGACCCAGTACTTC
TRBJ2-2,NA,NA,TRBV4-3,CASSLTGIKGGELFF,TGCGCCAGCAGCCTTACAGGGATCAAGGGCGGGGAGCTGTTTTTT
TRBJ2-3,NA,NA,TRBV6-1,CASSEPGDGTDTQYF,TGTGCCAGCAGTGAACCGGGTGATGGGACAGATACGCAGTATTTT
TRBJ1-1,NA,TRBD1,TRBV7-9,CASAAQGGTEAFF,TGTGCCAGCGCCGCACAGGGGGGAACTGAAGCTTTCTTT
TRBJ2-5,NA,TRBD2,TRBV7-8,CASSLVRVGRVLETQYF,TGTGCCAGCAGCTTAGTCCGGGTCGGGAGGGTGTTAGAGACCCAGTACTTC
TRBJ1-2,NA,NA,TRBV7-2,CASSSPFGRYGYTF,TGTGCCAGCAGCTCCCCATTTGGGCGCTATGGCTACACCTTC
TRBJ2-7,NA,TRBD2,TRBV18,CASSQNSGTLSYEQYF,TGTGCCAGCTCACAAAATAGCGGGACCCTCTCCTACGAGCAGTACTTC